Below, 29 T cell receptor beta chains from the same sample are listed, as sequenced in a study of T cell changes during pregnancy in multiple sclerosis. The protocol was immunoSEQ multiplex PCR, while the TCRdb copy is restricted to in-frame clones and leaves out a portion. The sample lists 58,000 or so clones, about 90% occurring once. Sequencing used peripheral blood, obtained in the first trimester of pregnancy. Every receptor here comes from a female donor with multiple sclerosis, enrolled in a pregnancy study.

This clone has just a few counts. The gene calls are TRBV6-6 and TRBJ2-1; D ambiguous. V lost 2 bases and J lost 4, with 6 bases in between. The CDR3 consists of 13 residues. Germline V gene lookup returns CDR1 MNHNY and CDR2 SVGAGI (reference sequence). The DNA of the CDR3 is TGTGCCAGCAGTTACGAGGAGTACAATGAGCAGTTCTTC. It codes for CASSYEEYNEQFF.

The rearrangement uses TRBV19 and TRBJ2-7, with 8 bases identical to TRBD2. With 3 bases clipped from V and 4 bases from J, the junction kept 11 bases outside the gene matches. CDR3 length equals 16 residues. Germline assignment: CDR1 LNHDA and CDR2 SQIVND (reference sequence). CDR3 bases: TGTGCCAGTAGTATTACGGCGGGAGGTTCGATGTACGAGCAGTACTTC. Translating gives CASSITAGGSMYEQYF.

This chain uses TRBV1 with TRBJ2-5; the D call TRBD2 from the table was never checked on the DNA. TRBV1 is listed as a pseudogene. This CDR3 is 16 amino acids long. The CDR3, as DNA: TGCACCAGCAGCCAAGATCGGAGGACTCAGACGGAGACCCAGTACTTC. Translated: CTSSQDRRTQTETQYF.

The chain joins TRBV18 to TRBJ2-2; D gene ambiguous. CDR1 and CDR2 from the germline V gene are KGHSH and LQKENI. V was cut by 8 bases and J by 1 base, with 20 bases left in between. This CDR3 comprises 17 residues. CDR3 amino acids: CASRPGLGPVNTGELFF. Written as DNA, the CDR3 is TGTGCCAGCCGCCCCGGCCTTGGGCCAGTGAACACCGGGGAGCTGTTTTTT.

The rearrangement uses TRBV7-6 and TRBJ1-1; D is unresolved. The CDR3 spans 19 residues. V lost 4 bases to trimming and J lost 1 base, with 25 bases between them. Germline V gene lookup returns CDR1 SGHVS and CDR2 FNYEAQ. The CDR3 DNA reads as TGTGCCAGCAGCTCGCCAACCCCAACCAGAGGGAGTCAGAACACTGAAGCTTTCTTT. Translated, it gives CASSSPTPTRGSQNTEAFF.

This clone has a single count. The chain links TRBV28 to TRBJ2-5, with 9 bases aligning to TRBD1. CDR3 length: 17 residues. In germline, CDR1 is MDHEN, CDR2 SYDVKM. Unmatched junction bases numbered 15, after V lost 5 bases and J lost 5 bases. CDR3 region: CASSTPWTGASVETQYF. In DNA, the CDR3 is TGTGCCAGCAGTACACCCTGGACAGGGGCTAGTGTTGAGACCCAGTACTTC.

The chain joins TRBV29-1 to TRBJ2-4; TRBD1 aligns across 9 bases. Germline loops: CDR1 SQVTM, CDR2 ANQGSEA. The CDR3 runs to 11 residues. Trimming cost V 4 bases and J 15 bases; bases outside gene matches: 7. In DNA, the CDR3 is TGCAGCGTTGGGGAACAGGGGGCCTGGTACTTC. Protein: CSVGEQGAWYF.

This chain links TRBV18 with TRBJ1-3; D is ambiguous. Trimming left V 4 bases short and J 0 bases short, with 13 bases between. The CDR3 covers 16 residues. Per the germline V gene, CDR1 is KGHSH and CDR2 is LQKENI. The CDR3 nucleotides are TGTGCCAGCTCACATTACGACGGGGTCTCTGGAAACACCATATATTTT. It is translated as CASSHYDGVSGNTIYF.

CDR3 sequence: CASSILSSGEETQYF. The CDR3 nucleotides are TGTGCCAGTAGTATCCTCTCTAGCGGGGAAGAGACCCAGTACTTC. V usage is TRBV19 and J usage is TRBJ2-5, with 9 bases lining up with TRBD2. The CDR3 length is 15 residues. Trimming took 3 bases from V and 3 from J; bases not matched to a gene: 5. Germline V gene lookup returns CDR1 LNHDA and CDR2 SQIVND (reference sequence).

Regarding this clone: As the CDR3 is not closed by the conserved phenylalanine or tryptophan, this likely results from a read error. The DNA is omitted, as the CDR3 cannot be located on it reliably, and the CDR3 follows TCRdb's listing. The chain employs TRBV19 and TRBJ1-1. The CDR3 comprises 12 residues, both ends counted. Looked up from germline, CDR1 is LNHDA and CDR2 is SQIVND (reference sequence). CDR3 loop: CASSMAGRDLLV.

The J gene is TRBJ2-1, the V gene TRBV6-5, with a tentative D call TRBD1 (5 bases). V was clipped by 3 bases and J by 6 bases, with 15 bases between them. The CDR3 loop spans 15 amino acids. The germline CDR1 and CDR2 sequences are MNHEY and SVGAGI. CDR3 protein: CASSYSQGVVNEQFF. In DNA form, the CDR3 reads TGTGCCAGCAGTTATAGTCAGGGTGTGGTCAATGAGCAGTTCTTC.

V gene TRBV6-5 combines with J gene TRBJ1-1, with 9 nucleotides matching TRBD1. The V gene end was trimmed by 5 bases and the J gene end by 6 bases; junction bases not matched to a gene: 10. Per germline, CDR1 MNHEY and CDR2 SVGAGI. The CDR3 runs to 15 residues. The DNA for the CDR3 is TGTGCCAGCAGTCCCAACCCGGACAGGGGCGCTGAAGCTTTCTTT. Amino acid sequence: CASSPNPDRGAEAFF.

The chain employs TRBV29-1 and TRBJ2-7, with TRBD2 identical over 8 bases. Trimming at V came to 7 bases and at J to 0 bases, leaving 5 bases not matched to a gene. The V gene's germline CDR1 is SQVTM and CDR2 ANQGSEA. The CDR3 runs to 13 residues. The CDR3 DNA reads TGCAGCGCCATAGCGGGGAGCTCCTACGAGCAGTACTTC. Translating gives CSAIAGSSYEQYF.

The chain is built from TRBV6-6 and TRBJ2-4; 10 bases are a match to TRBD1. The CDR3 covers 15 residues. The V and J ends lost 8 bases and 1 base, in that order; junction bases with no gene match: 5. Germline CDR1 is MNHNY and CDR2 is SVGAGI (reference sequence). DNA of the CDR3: TGTGCCAGCTTTCCGGGACAGGGGGCCAAAAACATTCAGTACTTC. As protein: CASFPGQGAKNIQYF.

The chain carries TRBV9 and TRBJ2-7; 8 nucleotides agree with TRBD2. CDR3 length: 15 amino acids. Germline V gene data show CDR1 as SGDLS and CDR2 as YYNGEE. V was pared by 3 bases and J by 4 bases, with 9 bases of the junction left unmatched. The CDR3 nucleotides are TGTGCCAGCAGCGCGCATAGCGGGAACAGATACGAGCAGTACTTC. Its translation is CASSAHSGNRYEQYF.

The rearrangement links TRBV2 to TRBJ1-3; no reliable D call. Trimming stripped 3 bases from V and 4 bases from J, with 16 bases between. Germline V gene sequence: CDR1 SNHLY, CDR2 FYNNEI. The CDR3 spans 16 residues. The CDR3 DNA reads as TGTGCCAGCAGTGAGCCCTTAGGTCTCGGGGGAAACACCATATATTTT. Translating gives CASSEPLGLGGNTIYF.

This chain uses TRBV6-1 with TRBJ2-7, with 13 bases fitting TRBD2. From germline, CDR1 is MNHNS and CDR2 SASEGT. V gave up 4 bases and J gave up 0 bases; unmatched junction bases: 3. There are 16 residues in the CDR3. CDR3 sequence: CASSATSGGVSYEQYF. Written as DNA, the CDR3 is TGTGCCAGCAGTGCCACTAGCGGGGGGGTCTCCTACGAGCAGTACTTC.

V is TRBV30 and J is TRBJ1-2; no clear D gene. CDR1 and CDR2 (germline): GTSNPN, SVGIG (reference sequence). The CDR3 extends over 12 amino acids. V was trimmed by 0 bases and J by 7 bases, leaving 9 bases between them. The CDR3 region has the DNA TGTGCCTGGAGTGTACACGGCGGTGGCTACACCTTC. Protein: CAWSVHGGGYTF.

CDR3 coding DNA: TGTGCCAGCAGCGCTAGCTATTCCCTCAATGAGCAGTTCTTC. Protein sequence: CASSASYSLNEQFF. The chain is built from TRBV7-9 and TRBJ2-1; TRBD2 might be the D (5 bases). With 5 bases removed from V and 6 bases from J, the gap between germline ends came to 14 bases. CDR1 SEHNR and CDR2 FQNEAQ come from the germline V gene (reference sequence). This CDR3 has 14 amino acids.

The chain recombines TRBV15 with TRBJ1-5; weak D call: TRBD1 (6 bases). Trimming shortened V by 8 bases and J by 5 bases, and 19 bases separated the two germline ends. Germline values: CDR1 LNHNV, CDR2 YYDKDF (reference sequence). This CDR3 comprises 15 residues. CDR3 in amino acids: CATRTSLGGDQPQHF. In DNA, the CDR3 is TGTGCCACCCGTACGTCGTTAGGGGGAGATCAGCCCCAGCATTTT.

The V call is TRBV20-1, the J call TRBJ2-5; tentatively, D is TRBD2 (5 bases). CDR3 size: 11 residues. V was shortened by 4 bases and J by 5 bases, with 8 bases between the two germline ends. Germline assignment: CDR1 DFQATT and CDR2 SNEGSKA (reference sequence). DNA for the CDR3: TGCAGTGCTACGGCGGGTGAGACCCAGTACTTC. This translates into CSATAGETQYF.

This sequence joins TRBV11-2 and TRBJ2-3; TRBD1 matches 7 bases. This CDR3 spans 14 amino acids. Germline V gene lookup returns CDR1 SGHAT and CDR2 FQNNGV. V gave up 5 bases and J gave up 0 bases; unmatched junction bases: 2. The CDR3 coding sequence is TGTGCCAGCAGCCAACAGGGGAGCACAGATACGCAGTATTTT. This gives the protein CASSQQGSTDTQYF.

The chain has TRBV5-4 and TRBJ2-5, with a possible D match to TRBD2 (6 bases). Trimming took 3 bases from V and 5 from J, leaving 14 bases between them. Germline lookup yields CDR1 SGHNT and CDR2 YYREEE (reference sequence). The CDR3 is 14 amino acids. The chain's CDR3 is CASSSTGGGETQYF. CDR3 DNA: TGTGCCAGCAGCTCCACAGGTGGGGGGGAGACCCAGTACTTC.

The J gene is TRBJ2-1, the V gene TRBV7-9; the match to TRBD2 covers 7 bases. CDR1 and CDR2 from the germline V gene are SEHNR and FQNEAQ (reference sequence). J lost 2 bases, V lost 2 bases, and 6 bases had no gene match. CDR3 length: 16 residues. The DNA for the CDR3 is TGTGCCAGCAGCTTACGAATAGGACTAGCCTACAATGAGCAGTTCTTC. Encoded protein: CASSLRIGLAYNEQFF.

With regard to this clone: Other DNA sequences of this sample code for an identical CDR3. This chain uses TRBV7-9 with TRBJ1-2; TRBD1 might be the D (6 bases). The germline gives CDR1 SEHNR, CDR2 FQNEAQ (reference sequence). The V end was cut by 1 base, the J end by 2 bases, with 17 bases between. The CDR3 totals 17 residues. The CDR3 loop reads CASSLGAPGQGNYGYTF. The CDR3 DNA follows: TGTGCCAGCAGCTTAGGGGCACCGGGGCAGGGGAACTATGGCTACACCTTC.

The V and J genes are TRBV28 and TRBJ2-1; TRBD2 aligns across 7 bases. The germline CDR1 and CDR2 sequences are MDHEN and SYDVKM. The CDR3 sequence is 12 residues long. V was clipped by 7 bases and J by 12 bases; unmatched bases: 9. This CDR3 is CASTSGTKAQFF. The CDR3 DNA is TGTGCCAGCACTTCCGGGACTAAGGCGCAGTTCTTC.

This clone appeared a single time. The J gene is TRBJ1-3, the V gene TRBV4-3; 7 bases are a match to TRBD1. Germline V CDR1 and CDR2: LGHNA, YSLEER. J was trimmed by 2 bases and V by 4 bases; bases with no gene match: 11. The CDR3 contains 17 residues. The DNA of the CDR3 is TGCGCCAGCAGCCCGGGGACAGTGGGGCCTGCTGGAAACACCATATATTTT. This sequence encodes CASSPGTVGPAGNTIYF.

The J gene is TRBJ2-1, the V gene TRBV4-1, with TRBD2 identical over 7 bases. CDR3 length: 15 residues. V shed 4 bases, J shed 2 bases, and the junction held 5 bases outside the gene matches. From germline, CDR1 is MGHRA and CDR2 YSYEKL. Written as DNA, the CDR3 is TGCGCCAGCAGCCCGTCTAGCGGAACCTACAATGAGCAGTTCTTC. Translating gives CASSPSSGTYNEQFF.

CDR3 protein: CASSSRQGMNTEAFF. In nucleotides, the CDR3 is TGTGCCAGCAGCTCTCGACAGGGCATGAACACTGAAGCTTTCTTT. The chain couples TRBV11-2 to TRBJ1-1, with 7 bases fitting TRBD1. CDR1 and CDR2 from the germline V gene are SGHAT and FQNNGV. Trimming removed 4 bases from V and 0 bases from J; junction bases left unmatched: 5. The CDR3 spans 15 residues.